This TCR beta chain was identified in a study of regulatory T cells in long-lasting Graves disease. Overall study findings and caveats: Newly diagnosed patients shared 950 to 1,000 public clonotypes; persistent patients shared some 2,700.

Many counts were recorded for this clonotype. The antigen is not known. For TCR beta, libraries came from iRepertoire HTBI primers and Arm-PCR of CDR3 regions. TCRdb ran MiXCR on the multiplex PCR reads and lists one entry per CDR3 protein. The data contain under 250,000 distinct CDR3 sequences, around 20% of them singletons. The time point: newly diagnosed GD, antithyroid drugs for less than 3 months. The authors made the TCR library using RNA they extracted from PBMCs. These data also featured in a second study, about T cells in Graves' hyperthyroidism and ophthalmopathy. From that study: Participants, patients aged 18 to 65, had newly diagnosed hyperthyroidism with a duration under 2 months. The HTBI primer set was used in a first-round RT-PCR of the TCR CDR3. Researchers report that a 13 V-J model separated ophthalmopathy from stable hyperthyroidism.

The sequencing here drew on peripheral blood mononuclear cells (PBMCs), taken at new diagnosis, from a patient treated with antithyroid drugs. This sequence was found in a woman in her thirties with Graves disease.

The CDR3, as DNA: TGCGCCAGCAGCTCCGGCTACAATGAGCAGTTCTTC. Translation: CASSSGYNEQFF. The rearrangement uses TRBV5-1 and TRBJ2-1; D is ambiguous. This CDR3 is 12 amino acids long. Trimming removed 3 bases from V and 3 bases from J, with 4 bases in between. CDR1 SGHRS and CDR2 YFSETQ come from the germline V gene.